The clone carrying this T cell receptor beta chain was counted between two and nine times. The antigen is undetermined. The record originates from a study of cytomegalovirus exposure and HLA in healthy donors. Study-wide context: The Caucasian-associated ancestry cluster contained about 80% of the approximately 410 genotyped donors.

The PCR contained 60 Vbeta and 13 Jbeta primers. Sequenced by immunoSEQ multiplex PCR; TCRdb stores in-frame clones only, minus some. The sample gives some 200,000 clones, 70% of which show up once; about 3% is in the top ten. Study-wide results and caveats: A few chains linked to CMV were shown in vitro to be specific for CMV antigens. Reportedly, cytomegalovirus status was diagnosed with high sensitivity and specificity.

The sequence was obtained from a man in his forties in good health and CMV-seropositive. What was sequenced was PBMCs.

The CDR3 loop reads CASSLSQGAVSPLHF. In nucleotides, the CDR3 is TGTGCCAGCAGCTTGTCACAGGGGGCTGTTTCACCCCTCCACTTT. The genes are TRBV5-5 and TRBJ1-6; 9 bases fit TRBD1. The length of the CDR3 is 15 residues. Trimming cost V 1 base and J 9 bases; bases outside gene matches: 5. CDR1 and CDR2 from the germline V gene are SGHKS and YYEKEE (reference sequence).